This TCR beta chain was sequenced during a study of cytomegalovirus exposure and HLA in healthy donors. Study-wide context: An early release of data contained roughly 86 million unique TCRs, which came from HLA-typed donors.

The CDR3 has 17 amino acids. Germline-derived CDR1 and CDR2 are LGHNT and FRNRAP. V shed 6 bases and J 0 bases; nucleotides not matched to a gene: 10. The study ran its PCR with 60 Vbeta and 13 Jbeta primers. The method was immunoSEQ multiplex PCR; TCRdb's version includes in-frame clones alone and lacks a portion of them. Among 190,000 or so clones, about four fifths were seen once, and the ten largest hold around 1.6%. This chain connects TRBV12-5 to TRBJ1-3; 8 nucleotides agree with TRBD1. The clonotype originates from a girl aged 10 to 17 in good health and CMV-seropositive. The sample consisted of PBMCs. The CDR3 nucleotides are TGTGCTAGTGGCCATAGGGACAGGCGTGACTCTGGAAACACCATATATTTT. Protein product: CASGHRDRRDSGNTIYF.